Given below is one T cell receptor (beta chain) in context. This record comes from a study of T cell responses to AZD1222 COVID-19 vaccine. Measured with immunoSEQ multiplex PCR; TCRdb has only the in-frame clones, and not every one. The sample holds roughly 150,000 clones, around 86% seen once. V lost 6 bases to trimming and J lost 7 bases, with 22 bases between them. Per the germline V gene, CDR1 is MDHEN and CDR2 is SYDVKM. The CDR3 extends over 15 amino acids. The clonotype originates from an adult who received the AZD1222 COVID-19 vaccine. Material: peripheral blood, obtained 28 days after the second AZD1222 dose. This chain connects TRBV28 to TRBJ2-7; D remains unclear. In nucleotides, the CDR3 is TGTGCCAGCAGCCAATCGGACGGAAGAGGTCGGGAGCAGTACTTC. Translated: CASSQSDGRGREQYF.